These 7 T cell receptor beta chains were all obtained from the same sample, sequenced in a study of radiation and T cells in renal cell carcinoma. Repertoires were generated with immunoSEQ multiplex PCR, while TCRdb's copy carries only in-frame clones and drops some. The sample has about 78,000 clones, 70% to 90% seen once. Time point noted: blood 4 weeks post-SBRT, at nephrectomy. Treatment: 15 Gy SBRT to primary tumor, nephrectomy 4 weeks later. Sequencing used blood, obtained from a patient whose treatment included radiotherapy and nephrectomy. These receptors were taken from a woman in her 70s with renal cell carcinoma.

The count of this clone is one. V is TRBV5-4 and J is TRBJ2-7; no clear D gene. Germline V CDR1 and CDR2: SGHNT, YYREEE (reference sequence). Trimming took off 1 base at V and 5 bases at J, with 13 bases between the two ends. CDR3 length equals 14 residues. The CDR3 sequence is CASSLRSVPDEQYF. The CDR3 nucleotides read TGTGCCAGCAGCTTGCGATCAGTACCCGACGAGCAGTACTTC.

The chain uses TRBV9 and TRBJ1-2; D is ambiguous. CDR1 SGDLS and CDR2 YYNGEE come from the germline V gene. V was cut by 4 bases and J by 2 bases, with 21 bases left in between. This CDR3 has 17 amino acids. The CDR3 region is CASSPAPVGLSNYGYTF. CDR3 coding DNA: TGTGCCAGCAGCCCTGCCCCCGTAGGGTTATCAAACTATGGCTACACCTTC.

V usage is TRBV27 and J usage is TRBJ1-1, with D possibly being TRBD1 (5 bases). The CDR3 runs to 14 residues. Germline V gives CDR1 MNHEY, CDR2 SMNVEV (reference sequence). V shed 5 bases and J shed 0 bases, with 10 bases lying between them. The CDR3: CASSGLGVNTEAFF. The CDR3 DNA reads as TGTGCCAGCAGTGGGCTGGGGGTGAACACTGAAGCTTTCTTT.

This chain connects TRBV6-6 to TRBJ2-1; TRBD1 aligns across 7 bases. Germline values: CDR1 MNHNY, CDR2 SVGAGI (reference sequence). The length of the CDR3 is 16 residues. Trimming removed 7 bases from V and 5 bases from J; junction bases left unmatched: 14. CDR3 sequence: CASTPRPRQGNNEQFF. The CDR3 nucleotides read TGTGCCAGCACTCCCCGGCCTCGACAGGGTAACAATGAGCAGTTCTTC.

The CDR3 sequence is CASSEAWFRVGTEAFF. CDR3 nucleotides: TGTGCCAGCAGTGAAGCATGGTTCAGGGTGGGCACTGAAGCTTTCTTT. V usage is TRBV6-1 and J usage is TRBJ1-1, with D tentatively TRBD1 (5 bases). Trimming stripped 0 bases from V and 4 bases from J, with 15 bases between. The CDR3 totals 16 residues. In germline, CDR1 is MNHNS, CDR2 SASEGT.

The J gene is TRBJ2-5, the V gene TRBV7-6; D uncertain. The V gene lost 5 bases and the J gene lost 5 bases, with 6 bases spanning the gap. The CDR3 is 11 amino acids. CDR1 and CDR2 from the germline V gene are SGHVS and FNYEAQ. The CDR3 coding sequence is TGTGCCAGCAGCGCCCGGGAGACCCAGTACTTC. This sequence encodes CASSARETQYF.

The table lists this clone with a count of one. The chain couples TRBV6-5 to TRBJ1-2, with a possible D match to TRBD1 (5 bases). Germline V CDR1 and CDR2: MNHEY, SVGAGI. V was trimmed by 4 bases and J by 8 bases, leaving 11 bases between them. The CDR3 loop spans 12 amino acids. The CDR3 DNA reads as TGTGCCAGCAGTTCCACCAGGGACGGCTACACCTTC. It is translated as CASSSTRDGYTF.